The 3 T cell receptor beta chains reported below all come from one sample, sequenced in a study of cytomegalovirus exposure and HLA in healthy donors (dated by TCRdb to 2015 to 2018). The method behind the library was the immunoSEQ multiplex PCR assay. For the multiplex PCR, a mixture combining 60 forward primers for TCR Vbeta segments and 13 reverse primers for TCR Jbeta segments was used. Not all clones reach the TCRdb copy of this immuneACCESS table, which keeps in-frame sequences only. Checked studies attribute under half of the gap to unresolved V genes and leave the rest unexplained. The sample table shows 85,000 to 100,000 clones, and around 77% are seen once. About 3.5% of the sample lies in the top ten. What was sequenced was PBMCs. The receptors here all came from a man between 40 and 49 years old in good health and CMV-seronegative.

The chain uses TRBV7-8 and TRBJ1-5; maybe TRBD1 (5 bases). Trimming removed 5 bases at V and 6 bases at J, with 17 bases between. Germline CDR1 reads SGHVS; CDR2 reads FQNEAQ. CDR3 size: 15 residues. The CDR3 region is CASSPGAGSGQPQHF. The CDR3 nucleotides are TGTGCCAGCAGCCCTGGGGCGGGGTCGGGTCAGCCCCAGCATTTT.

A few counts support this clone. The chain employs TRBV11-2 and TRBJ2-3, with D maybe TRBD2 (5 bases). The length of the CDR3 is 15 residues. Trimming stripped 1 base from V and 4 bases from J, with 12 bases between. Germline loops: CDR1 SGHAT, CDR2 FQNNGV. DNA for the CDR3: TGTGCCAGCAGCTTAGGGGAGCCACGGGCAGATACGCAGTATTTT. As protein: CASSLGEPRADTQYF.

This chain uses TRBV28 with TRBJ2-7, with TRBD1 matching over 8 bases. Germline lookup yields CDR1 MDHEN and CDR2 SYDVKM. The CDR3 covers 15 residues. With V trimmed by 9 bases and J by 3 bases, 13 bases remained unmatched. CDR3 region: CASAVPGQALYEQYF. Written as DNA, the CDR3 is TGTGCCAGTGCAGTGCCGGGACAGGCTCTCTACGAGCAGTACTTC.